The clone carrying this T cell receptor (beta chain) showed up many times. Its specificity is not known. One entry per CDR3 protein, called by TCRdb with MiXCR from the RT-PCR reads. The sample lists approximately 530,000 distinct CDR3 sequences, approximately 7.2% occurring once. The source of the sample is a study of response to subunit inactivated influenza vaccine. General observations from the study: The authors offered the suggestion that each seasonal influenza vaccination recruits few new T cells.

Germline CDR1 SGHRS, CDR2 YFSETQ. This CDR3 has 16 amino acids. The V and J ends lost 0 bases and 7 bases respectively, with 16 bases between them. This receptor was identified in a man aged 50 to 69 who received an inactivated influenza vaccine. The rearrangement links TRBV5-1 to TRBJ1-4, with D possibly being TRBD1 (6 bases). Sample: PBMCs from blood, taken around 25 months after vaccination. The CDR3 sequence is CASSLAPQGGSEKLFF. CDR3 nucleotide sequence: TGCGCCAGCAGCTTGGCCCCACAGGGCGGGTCTGAAAAACTGTTTTTT.